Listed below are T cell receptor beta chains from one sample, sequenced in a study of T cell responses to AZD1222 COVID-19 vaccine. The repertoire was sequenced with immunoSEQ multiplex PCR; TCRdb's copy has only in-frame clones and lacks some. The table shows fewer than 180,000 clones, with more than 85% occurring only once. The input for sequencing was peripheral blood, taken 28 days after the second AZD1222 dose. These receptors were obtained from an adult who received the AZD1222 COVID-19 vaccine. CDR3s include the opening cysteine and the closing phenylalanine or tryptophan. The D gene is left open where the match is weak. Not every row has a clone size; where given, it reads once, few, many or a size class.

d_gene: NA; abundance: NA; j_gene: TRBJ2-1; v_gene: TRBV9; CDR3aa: CASSASRVAEQFF; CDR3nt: TGTGCCAGCAGCGCTTCCAGGGTTGCTGAGCAGTTCTTC
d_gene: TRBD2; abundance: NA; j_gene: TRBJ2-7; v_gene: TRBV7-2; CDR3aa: CASSLGLAGYYEQYF; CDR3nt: TGTGCCAGCAGCTTGGGACTAGCGGGGTATTACGAGCAGTACTTC
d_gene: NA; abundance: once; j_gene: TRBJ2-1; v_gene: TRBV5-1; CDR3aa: CASSSRPPDNEQFF; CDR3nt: TGCGCCAGCAGCTCACGACCTCCGGACAATGAGCAGTTCTTC
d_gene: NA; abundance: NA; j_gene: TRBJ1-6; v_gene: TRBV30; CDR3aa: CAWKGEISYNSPLHF; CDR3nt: TGTGCCTGGAAGGGGGAGATCTCCTATAATTCACCCCTCCACTTT
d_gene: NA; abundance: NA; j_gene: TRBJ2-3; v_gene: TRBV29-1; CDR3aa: CSVEDPVPDTQYF; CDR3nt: TGCAGCGTTGAAGATCCCGTCCCGGATACGCAGTATTTT
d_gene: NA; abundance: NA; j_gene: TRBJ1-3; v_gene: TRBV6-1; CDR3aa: CASSERGIVGNTIYF; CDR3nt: TGTGCCAGCAGTGAACGGGGAATCGTCGGAAACACCATATATTTT
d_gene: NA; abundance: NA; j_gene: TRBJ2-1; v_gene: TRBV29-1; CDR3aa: CSVEVRRGVPYNEQFF; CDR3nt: TGCAGCGTTGAAGTGCGCAGGGGAGTTCCCTACAATGAGCAGTTCTTC
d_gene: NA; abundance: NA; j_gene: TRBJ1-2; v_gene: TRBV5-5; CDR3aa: CASSFSAGIDGYTF; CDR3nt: TGTGCCAGCAGCTTCTCGGCAGGGATCGATGGCTACACCTTC
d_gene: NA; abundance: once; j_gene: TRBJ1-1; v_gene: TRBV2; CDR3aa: CASSLRGNTEAFF; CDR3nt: TGTGCCAGCAGCCTCCGGGGGAACACTGAAGCTTTCTTT
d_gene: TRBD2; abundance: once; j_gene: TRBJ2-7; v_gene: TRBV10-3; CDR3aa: CAISEWLAGGSGEQYF; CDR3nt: TGTGCCATCAGTGAGTGGCTAGCGGGAGGTTCGGGGGAGCAGTACTTC
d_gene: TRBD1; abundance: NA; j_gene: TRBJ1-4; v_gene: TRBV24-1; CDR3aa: CATSEGTGGKLFF; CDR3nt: TGTGCCACCAGTGAGGGGACAGGGGGGAAACTGTTTTTT
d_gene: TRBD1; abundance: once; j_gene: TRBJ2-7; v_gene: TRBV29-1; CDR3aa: CSVELGTGPKEQYF; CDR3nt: TGCAGCGTTGAACTGGGGACAGGGCCTAAAGAGCAGTACTTC
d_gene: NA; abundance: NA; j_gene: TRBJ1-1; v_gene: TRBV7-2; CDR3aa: CASSFWGGKTEAFF; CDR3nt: TGTGCCAGCAGCTTTTGGGGGGGAAAAACTGAAGCTTTCTTT
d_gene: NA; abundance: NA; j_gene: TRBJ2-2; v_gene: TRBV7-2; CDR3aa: CASSLTERTGELFF; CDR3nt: TGTGCCAGCAGCTTGACAGAGCGGACCGGGGAGCTGTTTTTT
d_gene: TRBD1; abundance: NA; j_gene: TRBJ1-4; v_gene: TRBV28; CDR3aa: CASSLMGQSHNEKLFF; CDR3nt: TGTGCCAGCAGCCTGATGGGACAGTCTCATAATGAAAAACTGTTTTTT
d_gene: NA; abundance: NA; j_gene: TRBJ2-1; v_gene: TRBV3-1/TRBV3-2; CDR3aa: CASSQSGGTSIYNEQFF; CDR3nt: TGTGCCAGCAGCCAATCGGGTGGGACATCTATCTACAATGAGCAGTTCTTC
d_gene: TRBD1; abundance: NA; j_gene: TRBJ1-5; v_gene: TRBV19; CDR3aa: CASTVTGGRTNQPQHF; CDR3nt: TGTGCCAGTACCGTGACAGGGGGCCGTACCAATCAGCCCCAGCATTTT
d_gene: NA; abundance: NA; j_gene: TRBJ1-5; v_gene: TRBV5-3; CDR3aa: CARSLGAQHSNQPQHF; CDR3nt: TGTGCCAGAAGCTTGGGAGCTCAGCATAGCAATCAGCCCCAGCATTTT
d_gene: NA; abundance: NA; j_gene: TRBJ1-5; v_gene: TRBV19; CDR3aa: CASSIDDGYWFQHF; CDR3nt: TGTGCCAGTAGTATAGACGACGGATATTGGTTCCAGCATTTT
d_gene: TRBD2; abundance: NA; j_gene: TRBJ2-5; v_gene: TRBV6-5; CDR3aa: CASIRLAGDLETQYF; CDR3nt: TGTGCCAGCATTAGACTAGCGGGAGATCTAGAGACCCAGTACTTC
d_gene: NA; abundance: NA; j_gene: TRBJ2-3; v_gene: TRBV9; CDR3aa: CASLEGVSSTDTQYF; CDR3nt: TGTGCCAGCCTAGAGGGGGTATCTAGCACAGATACGCAGTATTTT
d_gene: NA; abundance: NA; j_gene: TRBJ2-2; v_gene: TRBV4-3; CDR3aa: CASSPYYSGHTNTGELFF; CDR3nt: TGCGCCAGCAGCCCCTACTACTCGGGACATACGAACACCGGGGAGCTGTTTTTT
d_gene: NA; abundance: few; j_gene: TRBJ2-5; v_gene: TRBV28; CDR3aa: CASSLAGGSQETQYF; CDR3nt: TGTGCCAGCAGTTTAGCAGGGGGGAGCCAAGAGACCCAGTACTTC
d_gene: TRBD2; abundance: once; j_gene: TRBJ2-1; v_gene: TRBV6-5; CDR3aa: CATGPLAGGVGEQFF; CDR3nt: TGTGCCACCGGACCGTTAGCGGGAGGAGTAGGTGAGCAGTTCTTC
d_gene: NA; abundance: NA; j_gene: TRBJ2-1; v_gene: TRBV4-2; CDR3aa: CASSQDQAVDEQFF; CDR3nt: TGTGCCAGCAGCCAAGATCAGGCTGTGGATGAGCAGTTCTTC
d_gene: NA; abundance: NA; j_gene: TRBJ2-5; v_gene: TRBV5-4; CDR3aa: CASGESKGRPQETQYF; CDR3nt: TGTGCCAGCGGTGAATCCAAGGGCAGGCCTCAAGAGACCCAGTACTTC
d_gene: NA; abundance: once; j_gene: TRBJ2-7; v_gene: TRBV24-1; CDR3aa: CATSEGSYYEQYF; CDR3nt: TGTGCCACCAGTGAAGGGTCATACTACGAGCAGTACTTC
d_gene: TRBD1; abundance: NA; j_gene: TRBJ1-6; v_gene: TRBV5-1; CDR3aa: CASSLGGQGDSPLHF; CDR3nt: TGCGCCAGCAGCCTCGGCGGACAGGGGGATTCACCCCTCCACTTT
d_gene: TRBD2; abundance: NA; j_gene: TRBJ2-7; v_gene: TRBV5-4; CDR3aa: CASSLGREDEQYF; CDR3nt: TGTGCCAGCAGCTTGGGGCGGGAGGACGAGCAGTACTTC
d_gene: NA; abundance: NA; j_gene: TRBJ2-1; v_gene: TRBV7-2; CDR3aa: CASSLAFEGPDNEQFF; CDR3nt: TGTGCCAGCAGCTTAGCGTTCGAAGGCCCTGACAATGAGCAGTTCTTC
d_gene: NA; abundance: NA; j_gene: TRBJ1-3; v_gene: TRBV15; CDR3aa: CATSRDLGSLSGNTIYF; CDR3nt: TGTGCCACCAGCAGAGATCTAGGCAGCCTCTCTGGAAACACCATATATTTT
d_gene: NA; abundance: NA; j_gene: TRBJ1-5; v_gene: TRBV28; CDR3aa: CASTTGDQPQHF; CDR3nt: TGTGCCAGCACCACGGGAGATCAGCCCCAGCATTTT
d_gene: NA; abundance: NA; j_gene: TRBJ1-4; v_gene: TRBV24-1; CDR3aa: CATSDPNPGQLEKLFF; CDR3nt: TGTGCCACCAGTGATCCGAATCCCGGACAGCTCGAAAAACTGTTTTTT
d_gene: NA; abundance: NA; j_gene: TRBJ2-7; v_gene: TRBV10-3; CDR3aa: CAINLAGTNHEQYF; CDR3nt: TGTGCCATCAACCTGGCCGGGACGAACCACGAGCAGTACTTC
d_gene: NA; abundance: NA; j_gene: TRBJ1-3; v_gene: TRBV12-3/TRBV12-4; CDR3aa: CASTLGLRNTIYF; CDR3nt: TGTGCCAGCACCTTAGGGTTGAGAAACACCATATATTTT
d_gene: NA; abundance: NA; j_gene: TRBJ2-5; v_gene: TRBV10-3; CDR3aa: CAISESNSQETQYF; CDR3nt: TGTGCCATCAGTGAGTCGAACAGTCAAGAGACCCAGTACTTC
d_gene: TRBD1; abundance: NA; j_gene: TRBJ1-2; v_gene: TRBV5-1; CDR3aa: CASSLGTGAINYGYTF; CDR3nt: TGCGCCAGCAGCTTGGGGACAGGGGCCATTAACTATGGCTACACCTTC
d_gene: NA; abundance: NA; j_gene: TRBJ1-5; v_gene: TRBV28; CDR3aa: CASSLLGGRQPQHF; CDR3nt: TGTGCCAGCAGTTTATTAGGGGGAAGGCAGCCCCAGCATTTT
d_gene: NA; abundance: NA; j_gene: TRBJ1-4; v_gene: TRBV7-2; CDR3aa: CASSTGGGANEKLFF; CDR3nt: TGTGCCAGCAGCACAGGAGGGGGGGCTAATGAAAAACTGTTTTTT
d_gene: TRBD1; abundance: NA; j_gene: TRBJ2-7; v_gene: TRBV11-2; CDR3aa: CASSPPGQSYEQYF; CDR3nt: TGTGCCAGCAGCCCACCGGGACAGAGCTACGAGCAGTACTTC
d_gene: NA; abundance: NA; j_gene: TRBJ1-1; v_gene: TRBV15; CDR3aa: CATSRDHREDTEAFF; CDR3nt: TGTGCCACCAGCAGAGATCACCGGGAGGACACTGAAGCTTTCTTT
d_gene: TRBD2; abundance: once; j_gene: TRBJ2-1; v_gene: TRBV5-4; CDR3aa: CASSLASGSGEQFF; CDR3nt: TGTGCCAGCAGCTTGGCTAGCGGGAGTGGTGAGCAGTTCTTC
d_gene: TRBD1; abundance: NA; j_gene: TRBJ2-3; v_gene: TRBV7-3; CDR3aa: CASSLTGQGRDTQYF; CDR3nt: TGTGCCAGCAGCTTAACGGGACAGGGAAGAGATACGCAGTATTTT
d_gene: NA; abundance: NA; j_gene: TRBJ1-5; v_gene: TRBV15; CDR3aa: CATSYSHSNQPQHF; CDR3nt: TGTGCCACCAGTTACAGCCATAGCAATCAGCCCCAGCATTTT
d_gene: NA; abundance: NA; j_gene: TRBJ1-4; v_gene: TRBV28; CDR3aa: CASSRGGGANEKLFF; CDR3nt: TGTGCCAGCAGTCGCGGTGGGGGGGCTAATGAAAAACTGTTTTTT
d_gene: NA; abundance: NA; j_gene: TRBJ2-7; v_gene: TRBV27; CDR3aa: CASSNMWTTHEQYF; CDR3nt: TGTGCCAGCAGTAATATGTGGACAACGCACGAGCAGTACTTC
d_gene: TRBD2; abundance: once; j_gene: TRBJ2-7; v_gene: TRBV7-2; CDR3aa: CASSLDGGSSYEQYF; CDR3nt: TGTGCCAGCAGCTTAGACGGGGGGAGCTCCTACGAGCAGTACTTC
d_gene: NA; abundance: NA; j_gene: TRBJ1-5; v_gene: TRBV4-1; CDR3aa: CASSLQGRYNQPQHF; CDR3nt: TGCGCCAGCAGCCTACAGGGAAGGTACAATCAGCCCCAGCATTTT
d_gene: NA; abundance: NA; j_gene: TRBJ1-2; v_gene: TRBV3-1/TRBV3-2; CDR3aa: CASSQVGLLNTF; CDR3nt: TGTGCCAGCAGCCAAGTTGGGCTTTTGAACACCTTC
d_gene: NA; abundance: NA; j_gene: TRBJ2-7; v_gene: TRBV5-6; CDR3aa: CASSLAWGARSYEQYF; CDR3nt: TGTGCCAGCAGCTTGGCCTGGGGGGCGCGTTCCTACGAGCAGTACTTC
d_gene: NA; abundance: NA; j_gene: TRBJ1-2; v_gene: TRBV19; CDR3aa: CASSRTGANYGYTF; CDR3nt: TGTGCCAGTAGTAGAACAGGAGCTAACTATGGCTACACCTTC
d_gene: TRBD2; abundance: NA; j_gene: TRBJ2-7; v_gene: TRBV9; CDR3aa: CASSDTSGSPEQYF; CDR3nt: TGTGCCAGCAGCGACACTAGCGGGAGTCCCGAGCAGTACTTC
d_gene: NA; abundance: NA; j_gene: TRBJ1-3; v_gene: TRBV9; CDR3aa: CASSVAFGRGNTIYF; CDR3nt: TGTGCCAGCAGCGTAGCGTTTGGGAGGGGAAACACCATATATTTT
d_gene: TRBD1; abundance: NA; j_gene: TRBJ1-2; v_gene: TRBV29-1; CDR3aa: CSVERTGYGYTF; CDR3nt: TGCAGCGTTGAGAGGACAGGCTATGGCTACACCTTC
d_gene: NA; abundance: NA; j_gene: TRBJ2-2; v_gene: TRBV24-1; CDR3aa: CATSDLGIGELFF; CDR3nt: TGTGCCACCAGTGACTTGGGGATCGGGGAGCTGTTTTTT
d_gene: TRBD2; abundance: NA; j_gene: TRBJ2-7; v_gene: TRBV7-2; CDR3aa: CASSPGRGLPYEQYF; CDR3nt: TGTGCCAGCAGCCCCGGGAGGGGCCTACCTTACGAGCAGTACTTC
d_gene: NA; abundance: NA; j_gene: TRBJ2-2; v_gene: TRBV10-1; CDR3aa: CASSGQGYTGELFF; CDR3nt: TGCGCCAGCAGTGGCCAGGGCTACACCGGGGAGCTGTTTTTT
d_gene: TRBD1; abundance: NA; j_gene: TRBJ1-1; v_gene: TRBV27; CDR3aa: CASRGQALNTEAFF; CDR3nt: TGTGCCAGCAGAGGACAGGCCTTGAACACTGAAGCTTTCTTT
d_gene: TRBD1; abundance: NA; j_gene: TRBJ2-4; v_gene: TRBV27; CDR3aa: CASGTANIQYF; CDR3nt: TGTGCCAGCGGGACAGCAAACATTCAGTACTTC